Listed here are 18 T cell receptor beta chains from one sample, sequenced in a study of blood T cell repertoires in COVID-19. Some clones are missing from TCRdb's copy, which holds only in-frame ones; the method was immunoSEQ multiplex PCR. The sample lists around 80,000 clones, roughly 90% occurring once. Sequenced input: peripheral blood. The receptor source for this set is a woman aged 80 or older with acute or convalescent COVID-19.

The rearrangement links TRBV7-2 to TRBJ1-5; D gene uncertain. There are 15 residues in the CDR3. V shed 1 base and J shed 7 bases, with 14 bases lying between them. Germline CDR1 and CDR2: SGHTA and FQGNSA. In DNA form, the CDR3 reads TGTGCCAGCAGCTTAGAGGGAGGGTCGAGGCAGCCCCAGCATTTT. Protein sequence: CASSLEGGSRQPQHF.

This clone was seen once. The CDR3 nucleotides are TGTGCCAGCAGTAACATAGCGGGAGGTGATGAGCAGTTCTTC. Protein product: CASSNIAGGDEQFF. The chain combines TRBV6-5 with TRBJ2-1; TRBD2 matches at 10 bases. Germline V gene lookup returns CDR1 MNHEY and CDR2 SVGAGI. V was clipped by 5 bases and J by 8 bases; unmatched bases: 6. The CDR3 has 14 amino acids.

This chain joins TRBV6-1 and TRBJ2-3; no clear D. V lost 3 bases and J lost 5, with 15 bases in between. Germline CDR1 and CDR2: MNHNS and SASEGT. The CDR3 loop spans 15 amino acids. This CDR3 is CASSDRQVRRDTQYF. In nucleotides, the CDR3 is TGTGCCAGCAGTGATAGGCAGGTCCGTAGAGATACGCAGTATTTT.

The rearrangement joins TRBV3-1 (or the pseudogene TRBV3-2) to TRBJ2-1; 12 bases map to TRBD2. The CDR3 covers 17 residues. V lost 2 bases and J lost 0; bases outside the gene matches: 2. In germline, CDR1 is LGHDT, CDR2 YNNKEL (reference sequence). The CDR3 DNA is TGTGCCAGCAGCCAAACTAGCGGGGGGAGCTCCTACAATGAGCAGTTCTTC. Amino acids: CASSQTSGGSSYNEQFF.

The chain is built from TRBV10-3 and TRBJ1-5; 8 bases are shared with TRBD1. V dropped 8 bases and J dropped 1; count of bases not matched to a gene: 4. Per germline, CDR1 ENHRY and CDR2 SYGVKD. CDR3 length: 14 amino acids. The CDR3 DNA reads as TGTGCCATCGCTCGACAGGGGAGCAATCAGCCCCAGCATTTT. This codes for CAIARQGSNQPQHF.

The chain employs TRBV28 and TRBJ1-2; D uncertain. CDR1 and CDR2 (germline): MDHEN, SYDVKM. The CDR3 spans 16 residues. Trimming removed 5 bases from V and 7 bases from J, with 23 bases in between. The CDR3 DNA follows: TGTGCCAGCAGTCCACCTCCCTGGAGGAAGAAGGGTGGCTACACCTTC. It encodes CASSPPPWRKKGGYTF.

The chain recombines TRBV24-1 with TRBJ2-3; 7 bases line up with TRBD1. The V gene end was trimmed by 5 bases and the J gene end by 9 bases; junction bases not matched to a gene: 7. Looked up from germline, CDR1 is KGHDR and CDR2 is SFDVKD. The CDR3 contains 13 residues. The CDR3 is CATSVLDRPTQYF. CDR3 in DNA: TGTGCCACCAGTGTCCTGGACAGGCCGACGCAGTATTTT.

This clone was counted between two and nine times. The CDR3 DNA follows: TGTGCCAGCAGAGTCCGGGACTGCTCCACCTACGAGCAGTACTTC. Translating it yields CASRVRDCSTYEQYF. The rearrangement joins TRBV7-9 to TRBJ2-7, with TRBD2 as a possible D gene (6 bases). CDR1 and CDR2 from the germline V gene are SEHNR and FQNEAQ (reference sequence). Trimming shortened V by 6 bases and J by 2 bases, and 17 bases separated the two germline ends. CDR3 length equals 15 residues.

The chain recombines TRBV2 with TRBJ2-5; no clear D. Trimming took off 1 base at V and 9 bases at J, with 6 bases between the two ends. The CDR3 runs 11 residues. The germline V gene has CDR1 SNHLY and CDR2 FYNNEI. Here the CDR3 DNA reads TGTGCCAGCAGTGAAGTCCCTCCCCAGTACTTC. It yields the protein CASSEVPPQYF. Filled out from reference TRBV2 and TRBJ2-5, the complete variable domain reads EPEVTQTPSHQVTQMGQEVILRCVPISNHLYFYWYRQILGQKVEFLVSFYNNEISEKSEIFDDQFSVERPDGSNFTLKIRSTKLEDSAMYFCASSEVPPQYFGPGTRLLVL.

This clone showed up just a few times. The V call is TRBV28, the J call TRBJ1-2; D possibly corresponds to TRBD1 (5 bases). The CDR3 extends over 12 amino acids. Deletions cut 5 bases from V and 6 bases from J, with 10 bases between. Per the germline V gene, CDR1 is MDHEN and CDR2 is SYDVKM. The DNA of the CDR3 is TGTGCCAGCAGTCAGGGCCCCAATGGCTACACCTTC. Translation gives CASSQGPNGYTF.

The V gene is TRBV28, the J gene TRBJ2-3, with a possible D match to TRBD2 (5 bases). Trimming removed 7 bases at V and 9 bases at J, with 14 bases between. The CDR3 sequence is 12 residues long. CDR1 MDHEN and CDR2 SYDVKM come from the germline V gene. CDR3 bases: TGTGCCAGCACAGGCATAGCGAGCACGCAGTATTTT. Amino acid sequence: CASTGIASTQYF.

This clone was found a few times. This chain uses TRBV6-2 or TRBV6-3 with TRBJ1-5; TRBD1 agrees at 10 bases. Germline V CDR1 and CDR2: MNHEY, SVGEGT. V lost 0 bases to trimming and J lost 6 bases; unmatched junction nucleotides: 2. This CDR3 has 15 amino acids. The CDR3 region has the DNA TGTGCCAGCAGTTACTCGAGGACAGGGGGTCAGCCCCAGCATTTT. It translates to CASSYSRTGGQPQHF.

This clone was counted a single time. The chain couples TRBV20-1 to TRBJ1-1, with no clear D. This CDR3 is 11 amino acids long. Germline lookup yields CDR1 DFQATT and CDR2 SNEGSKA (reference sequence). The germline V and J ends were trimmed by 3 bases and 5 bases, with 7 bases remaining between them. The CDR3 DNA reads TGCAGTGCTAGCCCCGGGACTGAAGCTTTCTTT. Its protein product is CSASPGTEAFF.

The CDR3 sequence: CASSPGTGEKAFF. DNA for the CDR3: TGTGCCAGCTCACCGGGGACAGGAGAAAAAGCTTTCTTT. The rearrangement joins TRBV18 to TRBJ1-1, with 8 bases that match TRBD1. Per germline, CDR1 KGHSH and CDR2 LQKENI. The CDR3 runs 13 residues. With V trimmed by 3 bases and J by 9 bases, 6 bases remained unmatched.

The chain employs TRBV3-1 (or the pseudogene TRBV3-2) and TRBJ1-6; no definite D call. Trimming took 4 bases from V and 10 from J, leaving 11 bases between them. Germline loops: CDR1 LGHDT, CDR2 YNNKEL (reference sequence). The CDR3 is made up of 13 amino acids. The CDR3 nucleotides are TGTGCCAGCAGCCCCCGTGCCGGGTCACCCCTCCACTTT. This encodes CASSPRAGSPLHF.

The V and J genes are TRBV7-9 and TRBJ2-2; D remains unclear. V was trimmed by 1 base and J by 2 bases, leaving 8 bases between them. This CDR3 region has 15 residues. The V gene's germline CDR1 is SEHNR and CDR2 FQNEAQ (reference sequence). The CDR3 reads CASSLGAFNTGELFF. The CDR3 DNA sequence: TGTGCCAGCAGCTTAGGGGCCTTCAACACCGGGGAGCTGTTTTTT.

The chain carries TRBV27 and TRBJ1-5, with TRBD1 matching 10 bases. Germline V lookup: CDR1 MNHEY, CDR2 SMNVEV (reference sequence). After removal of 4 bases from V and 4 bases from J, the junction contained 16 bases not matched to a gene. The CDR3 extends over 19 amino acids. The CDR3 sequence: CASSSRSAARGQGNQPQHF. DNA of the CDR3: TGTGCCAGCAGTTCGCGGTCCGCGGCCCGGGGACAGGGGAATCAGCCCCAGCATTTT.

The rearrangement links TRBV7-3 to TRBJ2-1; 11 nucleotides agree with TRBD1. V was pared by 5 bases and J by 5 bases, with 2 bases of the junction left unmatched. Looked up from germline, CDR1 is SGHTA and CDR2 is FQGTGA. The CDR3 consists of 14 residues. CDR3 sequence (DNA): TGTGCCAGCAGCGAGGGACAGGGGGACAATGAGCAGTTCTTC. It codes for CASSEGQGDNEQFF. The full variable domain, with the rest looked up from reference TRBV7-3 and TRBJ2-1, is GAGVSQTPSNKVTEKGKYVELRCDPISGHTALYWYRQSLGQGPEFLIYFQGTGAADDSGLPNDRFFAVRPEGSVSTLKIQRTERGDSAVYLCASSEGQGDNEQFFGPGTRLTVL.